One sample yielded the 19 T cell receptor beta chains listed below, sequenced in a study of response to subunit inactivated influenza vaccine (dated by TCRdb to 2017 to 2018). The library was obtained by RT-PCR. Sequenced using an Illumina HiSeq 2500. TCRdb reran the public reads through fastp at Q25 and MiXCR, keeping productive beta chains. CDR3 protein sequences are deduplicated, and each keeps its most common genes and DNA. The sample table shows around 790,000 distinct CDR3 sequences, and around 20% are seen once. Jointly, the top ten make up 10% to 13% of the sample. Sample: PBMCs from blood, taken roughly 5 days after vaccination. Source of these receptors: a middle-aged man who received an inactivated influenza vaccine. Donor details come from another sample of the same person, matched by shared clones.

The V gene is TRBV27, the J gene TRBJ1-3; TRBD1 aligns across 8 bases. Per germline, CDR1 MNHEY and CDR2 SMNVEV (reference sequence). Losses at the gene ends were 6 bases for V and 2 bases for J; bases not matched to a gene: 6. The CDR3 is 15 residues long. Written as DNA, the CDR3 is TGTGCCAGCAGCTCCTGGACAGGGACTGGAAACACCATATATTTT. Translating gives CASSSWTGTGNTIYF.

This clonotype occurred many times. The J gene is TRBJ2-1, the V gene TRBV20-1, with a possible D match to TRBD2 (6 bases). V shed 2 bases and J shed 5 bases, with 22 bases lying between them. The CDR3 is made up of 17 amino acids. Germline V gene data show CDR1 as DFQATT and CDR2 as SNEGSKA (reference sequence). The CDR3 reads CSARKNHPGSENNEQFF. In nucleotides, the CDR3 is TGCAGTGCTAGAAAGAACCATCCCGGGAGTGAAAACAATGAGCAGTTCTTC.

This clonotype was seen at least ten times. The J gene is TRBJ2-3, the V gene TRBV7-2; TRBD1 is a possible D gene (6 bases). Looked up from germline, CDR1 is SGHTA and CDR2 is FQGNSA. V gave up 1 base and J gave up 0 bases, with 11 bases separating them. The CDR3 totals 16 residues. In DNA form, the CDR3 reads TGTGCCAGCAGCTTAGGAAGGGGGTCTAGCACAGATACGCAGTATTTT. Residues: CASSLGRGSSTDTQYF.

V and J are TRBV12-3 or TRBV12-4 and TRBJ2-2, with 7 bases that match TRBD1. The CDR3 is made up of 15 amino acids. Trimming removed 6 bases from V and 2 bases from J; junction bases left unmatched: 6. CDR3 nucleotide sequence: TGTGCCAGCAGCACCTGGACAGGCAACACCGGGGAGCTGTTTTTT. Encoded protein: CASSTWTGNTGELFF.

In this sample, this clonotype turned up a few times. The genes are TRBV3-1 and TRBJ2-7; the match to TRBD2 covers 9 bases. Germline V CDR1 and CDR2: LGHDT, YNNKEL (reference sequence). V lost 3 bases, J lost 4 bases, and 7 bases stayed unmatched. This CDR3 spans 15 amino acids. The CDR3 DNA reads TGTGCCAGCAGCCAGGGAAGCGGGGGGATGTACGAGCAGTACTTC. Translated: CASSQGSGGMYEQYF.

The CDR3 DNA reads as TGCAGTGCAAAGACAGGGGATCAGCCCCAGCATTTT. Protein product: CSAKTGDQPQHF. The chain has TRBV20-1 and TRBJ1-5; 8 bases line up with TRBD1. J lost 5 bases, V lost 6 bases, and 3 bases had no gene match. Germline CDR1 is DFQATT and CDR2 is SNEGSKA (reference sequence). CDR3 size: 12 residues.

This clonotype showed up just a few times. This chain links TRBV12-3 or TRBV12-4 with TRBJ2-5; D is possibly TRBD1 (5 bases). With 8 bases removed from V and 4 bases from J, the gap between germline ends came to 14 bases. This CDR3 spans 13 amino acids. The CDR3 DNA reads as TGTGCCAGCCGTTCCCGACAGTCAGAGACCCAGTACTTC. It translates to CASRSRQSETQYF.

To note about this clonotype: Here the CDR3 omits its conserved ending phenylalanine or tryptophan, so a read error is the likely source. The J gene is TRBJ2-7, the V gene TRBV12-3 or TRBV12-4; TRBD1 agrees at 12 bases. The CDR3 contains 15 residues. Trimming removed 3 bases from V and 3 bases from J; junction bases left unmatched: 3. The CDR3: CASSFGTGGRYEQYS. The CDR3 DNA sequence: TGTGCCAGCAGTTTCGGGACAGGGGGCCGCTACGAGCAGTACTCC.

This clonotype was detected many times. The chain joins TRBV29-1 to TRBJ2-1, with no clear D. This CDR3 comprises 11 residues. Germline CDR1 SQVTM, CDR2 ANQGSEA. The V gene lost 7 bases and the J gene lost 11 bases, with 15 bases spanning the gap. In DNA form, the CDR3 reads TGCAGCGAATCGGTAGGGCAGCAGCAGTTCTTC. Amino acids: CSESVGQQQFF.

The chain links TRBV6-1 to TRBJ1-4; a weak D match, TRBD1 (6 bases). Trimming shortened V by 6 bases and J by 11 bases, and 19 bases separated the two germline ends. The CDR3 consists of 14 residues. Germline V lookup: CDR1 MNHNS, CDR2 SASEGT. The CDR3 nucleotides read TGTGCCAGCAGCCTCCGACAGGCCGCGGAGAAACTGTTTTTT. This gives the protein CASSLRQAAEKLFF.

The chain couples TRBV25-1 to TRBJ1-1; 9 bases are shared with TRBD1. Germline trimming cut 8 bases from V and 3 bases from J; bases unmatched to any gene: 22. The CDR3 extends over 19 amino acids. Germline V CDR1 and CDR2: MGHDK, SYGVNS. The CDR3 DNA is TGTGCCAGCCCGGCCCCCAACCGGGACAGGGAAGTTTTGTACACTGAAGCTTTCTTT. This sequence encodes CASPAPNRDREVLYTEAFF.

The rearrangement joins TRBV6-2 or TRBV6-3 to TRBJ2-1; perhaps TRBD2 as D (5 bases). This CDR3 has 15 amino acids. Germline V lookup: CDR1 MNHEY, CDR2 SVGEGT. Trimming took 0 bases from V and 8 from J, leaving 14 bases between them. This CDR3 is CASSYSRLFLDEQFF. As DNA, the CDR3 is TGTGCCAGCAGTTACTCGCGACTATTCCTGGATGAGCAGTTCTTC.

The genes are TRBV12-3 or TRBV12-4 and TRBJ2-6, with TRBD2 as a possible D gene (6 bases). This CDR3 region has 18 residues. V was clipped by 7 bases and J by 1 base, with 20 bases between them. This chain's CDR3 is CASTPGLPLRSGANVLTF. The CDR3 nucleotides are TGTGCCAGCACCCCGGGACTTCCGCTCCGGTCTGGGGCCAACGTCCTGACTTTC.

The CDR3 sequence: CASSVGIRWEETQYF. In DNA form, the CDR3 reads TGTGCCAGCAGCGTAGGTATTCGCTGGGAAGAGACCCAGTACTTC. The V call is TRBV9, the J call TRBJ2-5; D remains ambiguous. V was clipped by 0 bases and J by 3 bases, with 12 bases between them. From germline, CDR1 is SGDLS and CDR2 YYNGEE. The CDR3 covers 15 residues.

The chain carries TRBV28 and TRBJ2-3, with a weak D call TRBD1 (6 bases). There are 14 residues in the CDR3. V was clipped by 6 bases and J by 2 bases, with 12 bases between them. Per germline, CDR1 MDHEN and CDR2 SYDVKM. The chain's CDR3 is CASRMTGYTDTQYF. The CDR3 region has the DNA TGTGCCAGCAGGATGACAGGCTACACAGATACGCAGTATTTT.

The rearrangement joins TRBV20-1 to TRBJ2-4; 7 bases match TRBD1. With V trimmed by 0 bases and J by 0 bases, 5 bases remained unmatched. Germline loops: CDR1 DFQATT, CDR2 SNEGSKA (reference sequence). This CDR3 has 16 amino acids. The CDR3 bases are TGCAGTGCTAGAGAGACAGGGAGCATAGCCAAAAACATTCAGTACTTC. Translated, it gives CSARETGSIAKNIQYF.

V usage is TRBV11-3 and J usage is TRBJ2-1; the match to TRBD1 covers 9 bases. V shed 2 bases and J 6 bases; nucleotides not matched to a gene: 5. The CDR3 is 15 residues long. Germline assignment: CDR1 SGHNT and CDR2 YENEEA. DNA of the CDR3: TGTGCCAGCAGCTTATTGGGACAGGGTGGCAATGAGCAGTTCTTC. Translation: CASSLLGQGGNEQFF.

This clonotype was observed a few times. This chain uses TRBV20-1 with TRBJ2-3; D is unclear. Germline assignment: CDR1 DFQATT and CDR2 SNEGSKA (reference sequence). V lost 4 bases and J lost 2, with 16 bases in between. This CDR3 contains 15 residues. The CDR3: CSANPHSGITDTQYF. The CDR3, as DNA: TGCAGTGCTAATCCCCATTCAGGTATCACAGATACGCAGTATTTT.

The J gene is TRBJ2-7, the V gene TRBV11-2; D uncertain. V was trimmed by 1 base and J by 0 bases, leaving 10 bases between them. The CDR3 is 15 amino acids. CDR1 SGHAT and CDR2 FQNNGV come from the germline V gene. The CDR3 nucleotides are TGTGCCAGCAGCTTAGTAAATGGGTACTCCTACGAGCAGTACTTC. Its translation is CASSLVNGYSYEQYF.